This TCR beta chain comes out of a study of a mutant IDH1 vaccine in newly diagnosed glioma. Points from the study as a whole: Pseudoprogression seemingly bore no relation to changes in top peripheral T cell clonotypes.

TCRdb keeps only in-frame clones here, not all; method: immunoSEQ multiplex PCR. Among 55,000 to 65,000 clones listed, around three quarters were seen once. Stated time point: week 47, end of study. In every dose of vaccine, 300 ug of mutant IDH1 20-mer peptide was given alongside topical imiquimod. Worth noting for this clone: Its target is not known.

This receptor was obtained from a man aged 50 or older with glioma. The sample in question was PBMCs, obtained from a glioma patient whose treatment included an IDH1 peptide vaccine.

The CDR3 coding sequence is TGTGCCAGCAGCAGCCGGGACAGGGTCGAGCAGTACTTC. This sequence encodes CASSSRDRVEQYF. The V call is TRBV7-2, the J call TRBJ2-7; the match to TRBD1 covers 9 bases. Germline V lookup: CDR1 SGHTA, CDR2 FQGNSA. This CDR3 has 13 amino acids. The V and J ends lost 5 bases and 6 bases, in that order; junction bases with no gene match: 5.